This T cell receptor beta chain was retrieved from a study of cytotoxic CD8 clonotypes in ibrutinib-treated CLL. Regarding the study as a whole: The study found public clonotypes uncommon, contracting or stable on treatment. Pretreatment clonality was elevated relative to age-matched healthy donors and paralleled circulating CD8+ T-cell counts.

In its sample, this clone was seen once. Its antigen is currently unknown. After removal of 5 bases from V and 4 bases from J, the junction contained 11 bases not matched to a gene. This CDR3 is 19 amino acids long. Germline CDR1 reads LNHDA; CDR2 reads SQIVND (reference sequence). Depth targeted 1 in 200,000 to 1 in 1 million T cells, averaging 10x coverage per clonotype. TCRdb's copy holds only in-frame clones and misses some; the assay was immunoSEQ multiplex PCR. The sample lists 45,000 or so clones; over 60% were seen once. This receptor was taken from a human donor with chronic lymphocytic leukemia. The chain joins TRBV19 to TRBJ2-1; 16 bases match TRBD2. Sample: PBMCs, taken after 12 months of ibrutinib treatment. The CDR3 coding sequence is TGTGCCAGTAGTTGGACGGGACTAGCGGGAGGGCCGGGGTACAATGAGCAGTTCTTC. As protein: CASSWTGLAGGPGYNEQFF.